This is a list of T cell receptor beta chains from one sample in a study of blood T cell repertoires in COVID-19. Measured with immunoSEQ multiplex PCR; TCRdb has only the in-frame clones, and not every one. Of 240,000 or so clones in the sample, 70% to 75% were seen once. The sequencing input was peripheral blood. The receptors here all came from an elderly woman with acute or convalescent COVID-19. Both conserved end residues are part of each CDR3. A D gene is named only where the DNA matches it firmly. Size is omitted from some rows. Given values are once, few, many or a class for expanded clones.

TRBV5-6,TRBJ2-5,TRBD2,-,TGTGCCAGCAGCTCTGGGACTAGTTCGGAGACCCAGTACTTC,CASSSGTSSETQYF
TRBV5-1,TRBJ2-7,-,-,TGCGCCAGCAGCCAGGGAGGGGGCTCCTACGAGCAGTACTTC,CASSQGGGSYEQYF
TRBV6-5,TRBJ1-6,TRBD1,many,TGTGCCAGCAGGGGACAGGGCGCAAATTCACCCCTCCACTTT,CASRGQGANSPLHF
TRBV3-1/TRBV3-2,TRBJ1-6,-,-,TGTGCCAGCAGCCACACACAGGCCCCTCTCCACTTT,CASSHTQAPLHF
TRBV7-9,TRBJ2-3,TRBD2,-,TGTGCCAGCAGCTTATCGGGCGGGGGGCCCACAGATACGCAGTATTTT,CASSLSGGGPTDTQYF
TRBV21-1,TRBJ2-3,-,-,TGTGCCAGCTTAGAGGGAACACCATACACAGATACGCAGTATTTT,CASLEGTPYTDTQYF
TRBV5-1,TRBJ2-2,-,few,TGCGCCAGCAGCCGATATACAGGATCGAACACCGGGGAGCTGTTTTTT,CASSRYTGSNTGELFF
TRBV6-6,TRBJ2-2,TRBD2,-,TGTGCCAGCAGTCCCCCCAGCGGGGGTCTGAACACCGGGGAGCTGTTTTTT,CASSPPSGGLNTGELFF
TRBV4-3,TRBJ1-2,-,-,TGCGCCAGCAGCCATGGGGCGGGGGTGGGTGGCTACACCTTC,CASSHGAGVGGYTF
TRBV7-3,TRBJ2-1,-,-,TGTGCCAGCAGCCCGTCCGGACCGGGAGCCGAGAACAATGAGCAGTTCTTC,CASSPSGPGAENNEQFF
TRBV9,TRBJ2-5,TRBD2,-,TGTGCCAGCAGCGTAGAAGCGGGGGTCTTGGGGGAAGAGACCCAGTACTTC,CASSVEAGVLGEETQYF
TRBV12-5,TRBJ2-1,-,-,TGTGCTAGTGGTTTGACAACTAGCCCCCAGAGCCCCTACAATGAGCAGTTCTTC,CASGLTTSPQSPYNEQFF
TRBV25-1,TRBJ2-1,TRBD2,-,TGTGCCAGCAGTCTGGGAGGACTAGGGGATTATGAGCAGTTCTTC,CASSLGGLGDYEQFF
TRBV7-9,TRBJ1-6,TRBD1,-,TGTGCCAGCAGCTTAGAAGGGGACAGAGTACGGTCACCCCTCCACTTT,CASSLEGDRVRSPLHF
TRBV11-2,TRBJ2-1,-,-,TGTGCCAGCAGCTCGAATCGGGGTGAGCAGTTCTTC,CASSSNRGEQFF
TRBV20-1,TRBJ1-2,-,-,TGCAGTGCTAGCAGCGGGTATGGCTACACCTTC,CSASSGYGYTF
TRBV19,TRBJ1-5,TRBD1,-,TGTGCCAGTAGTATAGTGGGACAGGCTACCTTGCCCCAGCATTTT,CASSIVGQATLPQHF
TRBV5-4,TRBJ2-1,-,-,TGTGCCAGCAGTCTAGACTGGAATGAGCAGTTCTTC,CASSLDWNEQFF
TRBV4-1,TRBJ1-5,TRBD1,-,TGCGCCAGCAGCCGCTCCGGGACAGGGATAAATCAGCCCCAGCATTTT,CASSRSGTGINQPQHF
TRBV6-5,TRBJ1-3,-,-,TGTGCCACCCTGGGGAGGGCCAACTCTGGAAACACCATATATTTT,CATLGRANSGNTIYF
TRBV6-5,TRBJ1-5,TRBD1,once,TGTGCCAGCAGTTACGGGACAGGCTATCAGCCCCAGCATTTT,CASSYGTGYQPQHF
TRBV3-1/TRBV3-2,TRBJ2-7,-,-,TGTGCCAGCAGCCAGGCGCGGGCGACACAGATATCCTACGAGCAGTACTTC,CASSQARATQISYEQYF
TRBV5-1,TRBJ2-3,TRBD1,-,TGCGCCAGCAGCTCACCGGGACAGGGAGATACGCAGTATTTT,CASSSPGQGDTQYF
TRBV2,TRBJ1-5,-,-,TGTGCCAGCAGTGAAGGGTGGCGCAATCAGCCCCAGCATTTT,CASSEGWRNQPQHF
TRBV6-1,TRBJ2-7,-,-,TGTGCCAGCAGTGAGGGGGCCCCCCTCCAGGGGTACTTC,CASSEGAPLQGYF
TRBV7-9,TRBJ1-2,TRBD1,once,TGTGCCAGCAGCTTAGAGGACAGGGGGACCTATGGCTACACCTTC,CASSLEDRGTYGYTF
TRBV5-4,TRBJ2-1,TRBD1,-,TGTGCCAGCAGCTCCGGGACAGGGGGCAATGAGCAGTTCTTC,CASSSGTGGNEQFF
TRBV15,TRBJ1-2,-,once,TGTGCCACCAGCCGATATGGGCCGAACTATGGCTACACCTTC,CATSRYGPNYGYTF
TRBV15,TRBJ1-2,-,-,TGTGCCACCAGCCCGACAAGGACAACAGCCTACACCTTC,CATSPTRTTAYTF
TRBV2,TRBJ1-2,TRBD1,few,TGTGCCAGCAGGGACCGGACAGGGGGCAGCTATGGCTACACCTTC,CASRDRTGGSYGYTF
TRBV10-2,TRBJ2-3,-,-,TGCGCCAGCAGAAGGGGTAGCACAGATACGCAGTATTTT,CASRRGSTDTQYF
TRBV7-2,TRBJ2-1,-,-,TGTGCCAGCAGCTTACCTTCCGGGGGTGAGCAGTTCTTC,CASSLPSGGEQFF
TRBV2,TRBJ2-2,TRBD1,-,TGTGCCAGCAGGGAACAGGGGGTCGCCGGGGAGCTGTTTTTT,CASREQGVAGELFF
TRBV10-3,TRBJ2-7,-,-,TGTGCCATCAGGTTGGACACCTCCTATTACGAGCAGTACTTC,CAIRLDTSYYEQYF
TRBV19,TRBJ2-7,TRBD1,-,TGTGCCAGTAGGGGCGACAGGGCCTCCTCCGAGCAGTACTTC,CASRGDRASSEQYF
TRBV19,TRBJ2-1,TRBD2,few,TGTGCCAGTAGTTACCGTTCCCCTTTAGCGGGAGAAGTTTCCGTGGATGTCTACAATGAGCAGTTCTTC,CASSYRSPLAGEVSVDVYNEQFF
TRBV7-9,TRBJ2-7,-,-,TGTGCCAGCAGCTTAGCGGGAGCCGACGAGCAGTACTTC,CASSLAGADEQYF
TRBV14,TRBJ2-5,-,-,TGTGCCAGCAGCCAAGATGGCAGATTCCAAGAGACCCAGTACTTC,CASSQDGRFQETQYF
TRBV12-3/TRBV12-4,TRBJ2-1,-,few,TGTGCCAGCAGGTCTAGAAACAATGAGCAGTTCTTC,CASRSRNNEQFF
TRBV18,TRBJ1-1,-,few,TGTGCCAGCTCAACATTCGGCGGAGCTGAAGCTTTCTTT,CASSTFGGAEAFF
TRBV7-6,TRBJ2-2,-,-,TGTGCCAGCAGCCCCCGACTGGTTAACACCGGGGAGCTGTTTTTT,CASSPRLVNTGELFF
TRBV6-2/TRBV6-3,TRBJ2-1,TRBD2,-,TGTGCCAGCAGTTACTCTCGCGGGGGGGGCTCGTTCAGCAATGAGCAGTTCTTC,CASSYSRGGGSFSNEQFF
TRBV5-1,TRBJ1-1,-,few,TGCGCCAGCAGCTTCCGGGGGGGCGCCACTGAAGCTTTCTTT,CASSFRGGATEAFF
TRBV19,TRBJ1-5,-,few,TGTGCCAGTAGTGAGAGAGGGACAAGGGGGCAGCCCCAGCATTTT,CASSERGTRGQPQHF
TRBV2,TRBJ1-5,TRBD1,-,TGTGCCAGCAGCGGACAGGAGGTAGGCAATCAGCCCCAGCATTTT,CASSGQEVGNQPQHF
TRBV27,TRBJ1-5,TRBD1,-,TGTGCCAGCAGTTTATTCGGACAGGGAGTTCAGCCCCAGCATTTT,CASSLFGQGVQPQHF
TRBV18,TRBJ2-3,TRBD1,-,TGTGCCAGCTCGTCGGGACAGGGGGGGACAGATACGCAGTATTTT,CASSSGQGGTDTQYF
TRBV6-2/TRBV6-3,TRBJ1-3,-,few,TGTGCCAGCAGTTACCAGATTCACGGAAACACCATATATTTT,CASSYQIHGNTIYF
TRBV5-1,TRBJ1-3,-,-,TGCGCCAGCAGCCTAGAAACAGCGGACTCTGGAAACACCATATATTTT,CASSLETADSGNTIYF